Sequencing of this TCR beta chain was carried out in a study of memory CD4+ T cells and cytomegalovirus serostatus. General study results and limits: CMV serostatus prediction reached median AUC around 0.94, or 0.89 with US-trained model. About two fifths of the roughly 150 known CMV-associated TCRbeta sequences appeared in CD4+ memory.

The sort gate was single viable CD3+CD4+CD8-CD45RO+ cells for memory CD4+ T cells. Total CD4+ T cells were enriched by CD4 positive selection. The protocol was immunoSEQ multiplex PCR, while the TCRdb copy is restricted to in-frame clones and leaves out a portion. The sample has tens of thousands of clones; around 80% are singletons. Germline assignment: CDR1 GTSNPN and CDR2 SVGIG (reference sequence). V was cut by 4 bases and J by 3 bases, with 9 bases left in between. The CDR3 totals 13 residues. Remarks on this clone: The target antigen is unknown.

This sequence was found in an adult in good health and CMV-seronegative. J is TRBJ2-2 and V is TRBV30, with D uncertain. The source material was memory CD4+ T cells from blood. CDR3 bases: TGTGCCTGGACCCTCAGTCACACCGGGGAGCTGTTTTTT. Protein product: CAWTLSHTGELFF.